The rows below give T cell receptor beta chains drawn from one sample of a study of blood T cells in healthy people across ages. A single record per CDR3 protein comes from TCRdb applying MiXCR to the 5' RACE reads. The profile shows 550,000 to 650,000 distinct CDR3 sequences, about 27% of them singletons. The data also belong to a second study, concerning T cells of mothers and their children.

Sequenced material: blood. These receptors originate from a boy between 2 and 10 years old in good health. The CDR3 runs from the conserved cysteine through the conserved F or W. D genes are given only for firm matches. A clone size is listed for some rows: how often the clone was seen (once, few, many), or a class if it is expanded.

CDR3 DNA: TGTGCCAGTAGTATAATGCTAGCGGGAGCAGATACGCAGTATTTT
CDR3 protein: CASSIMLAGADTQYF
D gene: TRBD2
J gene: TRBJ2-3
clone size: few
V gene: TRBV19
CDR3 length: 15

CDR3 DNA: TGTGCCAGCAGCTACGAAAACACTGAGGCTTTCTTT
CDR3 protein: CASSYENTEAFF
D gene: -
J gene: TRBJ1-1
clone size: few
V gene: TRBV7-9
CDR3 length: 12

CDR3 DNA: TGCGCCAGCAGCCAGGGTAGGGGGATTCAGTACTTC
CDR3 protein: CASSQGRGIQYF
D gene: -
J gene: TRBJ2-4
clone size: -
V gene: TRBV4-1
CDR3 length: 12

CDR3 DNA: TGTGCCAGCAGTGAACAGGGGATGGGCAAAAACATTCAGTACTTC
CDR3 protein: CASSEQGMGKNIQYF
D gene: -
J gene: TRBJ2-4
clone size: few
V gene: TRBV2
CDR3 length: 15

CDR3 DNA: TGTGCCAGCAGCCAAGATTTAATGGGTTTAGCCAAAAACATTCAGTACTTC
CDR3 protein: CASSQDLMGLAKNIQYF
D gene: -
J gene: TRBJ2-4
clone size: -
V gene: TRBV4-2
CDR3 length: 17

CDR3 DNA: TGTGCCAGCACCGACCTCATCTACAATGAGCAGTTCTTC
CDR3 protein: CASTDLIYNEQFF
D gene: -
J gene: TRBJ2-1
clone size: once
V gene: TRBV12-3/TRBV12-4
CDR3 length: 13

CDR3 DNA: TGTGCCAGTAGTATGTCTGCCGCTGAAGCTTTCTTT
CDR3 protein: CASSMSAAEAFF
D gene: -
J gene: TRBJ1-1
clone size: -
V gene: TRBV19
CDR3 length: 12

CDR3 DNA: TGTGCCAGCCGGACGGGACTAGCGGACGAGCAGTACTTC
CDR3 protein: CASRTGLADEQYF
D gene: TRBD2
J gene: TRBJ2-7
clone size: -
V gene: TRBV2
CDR3 length: 13

CDR3 DNA: TGTGCCATCAGCGCTATTAGCGGGAGGGTGGAGGAGACCCAGTACTTC
CDR3 protein: CAISAISGRVEETQYF
D gene: TRBD2
J gene: TRBJ2-5
clone size: few
V gene: TRBV10-3
CDR3 length: 16

CDR3 DNA: TGTGCCAGCAGGGAAGGGGCGGTTTCCCTCCTCCACTTT
CDR3 protein: CASREGAVSLLHF
D gene: -
J gene: TRBJ1-6
clone size: few
V gene: TRBV27
CDR3 length: 13

CDR3 DNA: TGTGCCAGCAGCCGGCACGTAGACTGGACTTCTGACGAGCAGTACTTC
CDR3 protein: CASSRHVDWTSDEQYF
D gene: -
J gene: TRBJ2-7
clone size: -
V gene: TRBV6-1
CDR3 length: 16

CDR3 DNA: TGCAGTGCTAAAACAGGGTATCTCTCTGGGGCCAACGTCCTGACTTTC
CDR3 protein: CSAKTGYLSGANVLTF
D gene: -
J gene: TRBJ2-6
clone size: many
V gene: TRBV20-1
CDR3 length: 16

CDR3 DNA: TGCAGTGGTTTGCGGGAGGGCGGAGAGACCCAGTACTTC
CDR3 protein: CSGLREGGETQYF
D gene: TRBD2
J gene: TRBJ2-5
clone size: few
V gene: TRBV20-1
CDR3 length: 13

CDR3 DNA: TGTGCCAGCAGCTCACTAGCGGGACCCGTTGAGCAGTTCTTC
CDR3 protein: CASSSLAGPVEQFF
D gene: TRBD2
J gene: TRBJ2-1
clone size: -
V gene: TRBV7-9
CDR3 length: 14

CDR3 DNA: TGTGCCAGCAGCCCTGGGCAGGAGGCCTACGAGCAGTACTTC
CDR3 protein: CASSPGQEAYEQYF
D gene: -
J gene: TRBJ2-7
clone size: -
V gene: TRBV21-1
CDR3 length: 14

CDR3 DNA: TGTGCCTCCCCCGGACTAGCGGGAGAGAATGAGCAGTTCTTC
CDR3 protein: CASPGLAGENEQFF
D gene: TRBD2
J gene: TRBJ2-1
clone size: -
V gene: TRBV30
CDR3 length: 14

CDR3 DNA: TGTGCCACCAGTTCGACTAGCGGCCCATCGGAGCAGTTCTTC
CDR3 protein: CATSSTSGPSEQFF
D gene: TRBD2
J gene: TRBJ2-1
clone size: -
V gene: TRBV24-1
CDR3 length: 14

CDR3 DNA: TGCGCCAGCAGCTTGTTTTCTCTTCCGACATACAATGAGCAGTTCTTC
CDR3 protein: CASSLFSLPTYNEQFF
D gene: -
J gene: TRBJ2-1
clone size: -
V gene: TRBV5-1
CDR3 length: 16

CDR3 DNA: TGTGCCAGCAGCCAGCCCCAGGGGGCTTACGAGCAGTACTTC
CDR3 protein: CASSQPQGAYEQYF
D gene: TRBD1
J gene: TRBJ2-7
clone size: few
V gene: TRBV5-5
CDR3 length: 14

CDR3 DNA: TGTGCCAGCAGTCGACAGACGACCCAGTACTTC
CDR3 protein: CASSRQTTQYF
D gene: -
J gene: TRBJ2-5
clone size: -
V gene: TRBV7-9
CDR3 length: 11

CDR3 DNA: TGTGCCAGCAGCGGGGTAGCGGGGGCCCAAGAGACCCAGTACTTC
CDR3 protein: CASSGVAGAQETQYF
D gene: TRBD2
J gene: TRBJ2-5
clone size: few
V gene: TRBV2
CDR3 length: 15

CDR3 DNA: TGTGCCAGCAGCGCAGGGACAGGGCGCTTTATCACAGATACGCAGTATTTT
CDR3 protein: CASSAGTGRFITDTQYF
D gene: TRBD1
J gene: TRBJ2-3
clone size: -
V gene: TRBV7-2
CDR3 length: 17

CDR3 DNA: TGTGCCAGCAGCTTAGTGTTAAGTTCCGAGCAGTACTTC
CDR3 protein: CASSLVLSSEQYF
D gene: -
J gene: TRBJ2-7
clone size: few
V gene: TRBV7-6
CDR3 length: 13

CDR3 DNA: TGTGCCAGCAGCCAAGAGCAGCGACTTCTCTACAATGAGCAGTTCTTC
CDR3 protein: CASSQEQRLLYNEQFF
D gene: -
J gene: TRBJ2-1
clone size: -
V gene: TRBV14
CDR3 length: 16

CDR3 DNA: TGTGCCAGCAGTACAGGGTTCTACAATGAGCAGTTCTTC
CDR3 protein: CASSTGFYNEQFF
D gene: -
J gene: TRBJ2-1
clone size: -
V gene: TRBV28
CDR3 length: 13

CDR3 DNA: TGTGCCACCAGTGATTCCAAGACAGGGGTAGCGACCCAGTACTTC
CDR3 protein: CATSDSKTGVATQYF
D gene: TRBD1
J gene: TRBJ2-5
clone size: few
V gene: TRBV24-1
CDR3 length: 15

CDR3 DNA: TGTGCCAGCAGACTTGCTAGCGGGGGGGCTTACAATGAGCAGTTTTTC
CDR3 protein: CASRLASGGAYNEQFF
D gene: TRBD2
J gene: TRBJ2-1
clone size: -
V gene: TRBV7-2
CDR3 length: 16

CDR3 DNA: TGTACTTCGCAGTCGGGAGACCAGGGAGAGACCCAGTACTTC
CDR3 protein: CTSQSGDQGETQYF
D gene: -
J gene: TRBJ2-5
clone size: -
V gene: TRBV10-3
CDR3 length: 14

CDR3 DNA: TGCAGTGCTAGAGTGGGCAGCTCCTACGAGCAGTACTTC
CDR3 protein: CSARVGSSYEQYF
D gene: -
J gene: TRBJ2-7
clone size: few
V gene: TRBV20-1
CDR3 length: 13

CDR3 DNA: TGCAGCGTGCAGGGTTTGCGTGATGGCTACACCTTC
CDR3 protein: CSVQGLRDGYTF
D gene: -
J gene: TRBJ1-2
clone size: many
V gene: TRBV29-1
CDR3 length: 12

CDR3 DNA: TGTGCCAGCAGTTACCCAACTAGCGGGAGAACCTACGAGCAGTACTTC
CDR3 protein: CASSYPTSGRTYEQYF
D gene: TRBD2
J gene: TRBJ2-7
clone size: -
V gene: TRBV6-2/TRBV6-3
CDR3 length: 16

CDR3 DNA: TGCAGTGCTAGAGATCCGTCGCGGGTTTCCTACGAGCAGTACTTC
CDR3 protein: CSARDPSRVSYEQYF
D gene: -
J gene: TRBJ2-7
clone size: few
V gene: TRBV20-1
CDR3 length: 15

CDR3 DNA: TGTGCTAGTGGTTTCTGGGGGGGCGAGCAGTACTTC
CDR3 protein: CASGFWGGEQYF
D gene: TRBD2
J gene: TRBJ2-7
clone size: -
V gene: TRBV12-5
CDR3 length: 12

CDR3 DNA: TGCAGTGCGCCCGGGACAGGCAATGAAAAACTGTTTTTT
CDR3 protein: CSAPGTGNEKLFF
D gene: TRBD1
J gene: TRBJ1-4
clone size: few
V gene: TRBV20-1
CDR3 length: 13

CDR3 DNA: TGCAGTGCTACGAACAGGGGAACATATAATTCACCCCTCCACTTT
CDR3 protein: CSATNRGTYNSPLHF
D gene: TRBD1
J gene: TRBJ1-6
clone size: -
V gene: TRBV20-1
CDR3 length: 15

CDR3 DNA: TGTGCCAGCAGTGAGGGTGTACAGGGACCTTTCCCAGATACGCAGTATTTT
CDR3 protein: CASSEGVQGPFPDTQYF
D gene: -
J gene: TRBJ2-3
clone size: once
V gene: TRBV2
CDR3 length: 17

CDR3 DNA: TGTGCCAGTAGTATAATAGCCCATAATTCACCCCTCCACTTT
CDR3 protein: CASSIIAHNSPLHF
D gene: -
J gene: TRBJ1-6
clone size: -
V gene: TRBV19
CDR3 length: 14

CDR3 DNA: TGTGCCAGCAGCCAAGTGAGGGCAGGGCAGTTCTTC
CDR3 protein: CASSQVRAGQFF
D gene: -
J gene: TRBJ2-1
clone size: -
V gene: TRBV3-1
CDR3 length: 12

CDR3 DNA: TGCAGTGCTAGACGGCAGGGGAACGAAAAACTGTTTTTT
CDR3 protein: CSARRQGNEKLFF
D gene: -
J gene: TRBJ1-4
clone size: few
V gene: TRBV20-1
CDR3 length: 13

CDR3 DNA: TGTGCCAGCAGTTTAGGGGGGGAATTGACGGCCCAGTACTTC
CDR3 protein: CASSLGGELTAQYF
D gene: -
J gene: TRBJ2-5
clone size: -
V gene: TRBV12-3/TRBV12-4
CDR3 length: 14